Below, 14 T cell receptor beta chains from the same sample are listed, as sequenced in a study of cytomegalovirus exposure and HLA in healthy donors. The PCR made use of 60 Vbeta and 13 Jbeta primers. Sequenced by immunoSEQ multiplex PCR; TCRdb stores in-frame clones only, minus some. The top ten clones hold more than 0.5% of a sample with over 200,000 clones, 70% to 85% of them seen once. The specimen was PBMCs. The receptors were sampled from a woman aged 40-49 years in good health and CMV-seronegative.

The rearrangement links TRBV28 to TRBJ1-4; perhaps TRBD1 as D (5 bases). With 5 bases removed from V and 3 bases from J, the gap between germline ends came to 16 bases. Germline-derived CDR1 and CDR2 are MDHEN and SYDVKM. This CDR3 has 16 amino acids. CDR3 sequence: CASSPFGAVANEKLFF. CDR3 nucleotides: TGTGCCAGCAGTCCTTTTGGGGCGGTAGCTAATGAAAAACTGTTTTTT.

The chain is built from TRBV2 and TRBJ2-3; 9 bases line up with TRBD2. With 8 bases clipped from V and 4 bases from J, the junction kept 13 bases outside the gene matches. The germline gives CDR1 SNHLY, CDR2 FYNNEI. The CDR3 totals 16 residues. This CDR3 reads CASRSQAGGRSDTQYF. DNA for the CDR3: TGTGCCAGCCGGTCTCAGGCGGGGGGGCGGTCAGATACGCAGTATTTT.

The rearrangement links TRBV18 to TRBJ1-6; 7 bases are a match to TRBD1. In germline, CDR1 is KGHSH, CDR2 LQKENI. CDR3 length: 13 amino acids. With V trimmed by 6 bases and J by 10 bases, 6 bases remained unmatched. The CDR3 region has the DNA TGTGCCAGCTCTCAGGGGGGAGACTCACCCCTCCACTTT. Translated: CASSQGGDSPLHF.

This rearrangement joins TRBV9 to TRBJ1-5, with D tentatively TRBD1 (6 bases). This CDR3 is built from 14 residues. CDR1 SGDLS and CDR2 YYNGEE come from the germline V gene. Trimming removed 3 bases at V and 5 bases at J, with 12 bases between. The CDR3 nucleotides are TGTGCCAGCAGCGCAACAGGGACCGATCAGCCCCAGCATTTT. This codes for CASSATGTDQPQHF.

The chain couples TRBV7-3 to TRBJ2-1; D might be TRBD2 (6 bases). The germline V gene encodes CDR1 SGHTA and CDR2 FQGTGA. The CDR3 sequence is 14 residues long. Trimming left V 3 bases short and J 1 base short, with 7 bases between. The CDR3 nucleotides read TGTGCCAGCAGCTTGGAGGGGTCCTACAATGAGCAGTTCTTC. Protein: CASSLEGSYNEQFF.

This clone was counted between two and nine times. The sample has other DNA sequences that encode this CDR3 too. The V gene is TRBV7-6, the J gene TRBJ1-1; no definite D call. The CDR3 has 13 residues. V lost 1 base, J lost 1 base, and 4 bases lay in between. Germline CDR1 is SGHVS and CDR2 is FNYEAQ. For the CDR3, the DNA is TGTGCCAGCAGCTTAGGACAGAACACTGAAGCTTTCTTT. Encoded protein: CASSLGQNTEAFF.

V and J are TRBV28 and TRBJ1-1, with 7 bases matching TRBD1. After removal of 4 bases from V and 5 bases from J, the junction contained 4 bases not matched to a gene. Germline V gene lookup returns CDR1 MDHEN and CDR2 SYDVKM. The CDR3 length is 13 residues. The CDR3: CASSSRGRTEAFF. CDR3 sequence (DNA): TGTGCCAGCAGTTCTAGGGGGCGTACTGAAGCTTTCTTT.

CDR3: CASSYWTGTEAFF. CDR3 in DNA: TGTGCCAGCAGCTACTGGACAGGGACTGAAGCTTTCTTT. J is TRBJ1-1 and V is TRBV5-4; 8 bases agree with TRBD1. The CDR3 is 13 amino acids. Per the germline V gene, CDR1 is SGHNT and CDR2 is YYREEE (reference sequence). J gave up 5 bases and V 3 bases, and 3 bases lay outside the gene matches. The variable domain in full, completed from reference TRBV5-4 and TRBJ1-1, reads ETGVTQSPTHLIKTRGQQVTLRCSSQSGHNTVSWYQQALGQGPQFIFQYYREEENGRGNFPPRFSGLQFPNYSSELNVNALELDDSALYLCASSYWTGTEAFFGQGTRLTVV.

V usage is TRBV5-3 and J usage is TRBJ1-5; 7 bases agree with TRBD1. TRBV5-3 is identified as an open reading frame with a role that is uncertain. Losses at the gene ends were 4 bases for V and 4 bases for J; bases not matched to a gene: 8. The CDR3 has 15 amino acids. CDR3 sequence (DNA): TGTGCCAGAAGCCTCATTAGGGACAGAAATCAGCCCCAGCATTTT. Protein sequence: CARSLIRDRNQPQHF.

This clone has only a few counts. The chain employs TRBV5-4 and TRBJ1-1, with 8 positions matching TRBD1. The germline CDR1 and CDR2 sequences are SGHNT and YYREEE (reference sequence). After removal of 3 bases from V and 3 bases from J, the junction contained 4 bases not matched to a gene. The CDR3 is 14 amino acids. CDR3 sequence: CASSSYRGDTEAFF. CDR3 nucleotides: TGTGCCAGCAGCTCTTACAGGGGGGACACTGAAGCTTTCTTT.

This chain connects TRBV9 to TRBJ1-1; D is unresolved. In germline, CDR1 is SGDLS, CDR2 YYNGEE. CDR3 length: 13 residues. The V end was cut by 3 bases, the J end by 0 bases, with 6 bases between. The CDR3 sequence: CASSANLNTEAFF. The DNA for the CDR3 is TGTGCCAGCAGCGCCAATTTGAACACTGAAGCTTTCTTT.

This clone appeared once. This chain uses TRBV11-2 with TRBJ2-2; D is undetermined. CDR3 size: 12 residues. Deletions cut 10 bases from V and 7 bases from J, with 13 bases between. Germline CDR1 is SGHAT and CDR2 is FQNNGV. This CDR3 reads CANPSGSGELFF. CDR3 in DNA: TGTGCCAACCCCTCAGGAAGCGGGGAGCTGTTTTTT.

The chain combines TRBV11-2 with TRBJ1-6, with TRBD1 matching over 7 bases. V gave up 5 bases and J gave up 5 bases; unmatched junction bases: 3. Germline-derived CDR1 and CDR2 are SGHAT and FQNNGV. This CDR3 has 14 amino acids. CDR3 residues: CASSMGQNNSPLHF. DNA of the CDR3: TGTGCCAGCAGCATGGGACAGAATAATTCACCCCTCCACTTT.

CDR3 residues: CASSVALAEKQFF. The CDR3 coding sequence is TGTGCCAGCAGCGTAGCACTAGCGGAAAAGCAGTTCTTC. J is TRBJ2-1 and V is TRBV9, with 8 bases that match TRBD2. V gave up 0 bases and J gave up 11 bases; unmatched junction bases: 4. Germline V gene data show CDR1 as SGDLS and CDR2 as YYNGEE. This CDR3 has 13 amino acids.